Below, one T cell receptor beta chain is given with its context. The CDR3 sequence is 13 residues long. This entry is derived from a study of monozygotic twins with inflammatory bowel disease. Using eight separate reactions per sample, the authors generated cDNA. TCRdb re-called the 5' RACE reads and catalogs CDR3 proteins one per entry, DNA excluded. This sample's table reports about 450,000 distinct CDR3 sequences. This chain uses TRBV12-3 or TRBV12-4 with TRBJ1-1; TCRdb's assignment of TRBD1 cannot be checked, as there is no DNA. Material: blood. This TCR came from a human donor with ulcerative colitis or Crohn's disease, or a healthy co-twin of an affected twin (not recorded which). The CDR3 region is CASSQGRGGRAFF.